This passage covers 21 T cell receptor beta chains from one sample sequenced in a study of cytomegalovirus exposure and HLA in healthy donors (dated by TCRdb to the late 2010s). Library preparation employed the immunoSEQ multiplex PCR assay. For the multiplex PCR, a mixture combining 60 forward primers for TCR Vbeta segments and 13 reverse primers for TCR Jbeta segments was used. TCRdb retrieved this table from immuneACCESS and kept in-frame rearrangements only. Not all clones are present; in checked studies, unresolved V genes account for under half, and no reason is known for the remainder. For this sample there are under 200,000 clones; roughly 68% appear just once. Jointly, the top ten make up over 1.5% of the sample. Sequenced: PBMCs. Receptors originate from a woman younger than 45 in good health and CMV-seronegative.

This clone was observed a handful of times. The rearrangement joins TRBV6-5 to TRBJ1-2; a weak D match, TRBD1 (6 bases). The CDR3 sequence is 14 residues long. The V end lost 5 bases, the J end lost 2 bases, and 12 bases lay between the germline ends. The germline V gene encodes CDR1 MNHEY and CDR2 SVGAGI. CDR3 region: CASSLRTANYGYTF. DNA of the CDR3: TGTGCCAGCAGTCTACGGACAGCCAACTATGGCTACACCTTC.

V gene TRBV2 combines with J gene TRBJ2-7, with 8 bases fitting TRBD1. J lost 0 bases, V lost 6 bases, and 4 bases had no gene match. CDR1 is SNHLY, CDR2 FYNNEI, per germline. The CDR3 loop spans 14 amino acids. The CDR3 bases are TGTGCCAGCAGACCTGGACAGGGCTCCTACGAGCAGTACTTC. Protein sequence: CASRPGQGSYEQYF. The full variable domain, with the rest looked up from reference TRBV2 and TRBJ2-7, is EPEVTQTPSHQVTQMGQEVILRCVPISNHLYFYWYRQILGQKVEFLVSFYNNEISEKSEIFDDQFSVERPDGSNFTLKIRSTKLEDSAMYFCASRPGQGSYEQYFGPGTRLTVT.

This chain links TRBV12-2 with TRBJ2-2; the D segment call TRBD2 is taken from the table without a DNA check. TRBV12-2 is a documented pseudogene. The CDR3 has 18 amino acids. Here the CDR3 reads CASRLTSGGDQNTGELFF. CDR3 sequence (DNA): TGTGCAAGTCGCTTAACTAGCGGGGGAGACCAGAACACCGGGGAGCTGTTTTTT.

The chain carries TRBV5-5 and TRBJ2-1; 12 nucleotides match TRBD2. The CDR3 has 17 residues. Unmatched junction bases numbered 6, after V lost 5 bases and J lost 0 bases. From germline, CDR1 is SGHKS and CDR2 YYEKEE (reference sequence). This chain's CDR3 is CASRWGLAGLSYNEQFF. The CDR3, as DNA: TGTGCCAGCAGGTGGGGACTAGCGGGTCTCTCCTACAATGAGCAGTTCTTC.

The sample holds one count of this clone. This chain connects TRBV7-9 to TRBJ2-3, with 12 bases aligning to TRBD1. The CDR3 sequence is 15 residues long. Germline CDR1 and CDR2: SEHNR and FQNEAQ (reference sequence). Germline trimming cut 4 bases from V and 7 bases from J; bases unmatched to any gene: 6. The CDR3 is CASSSGTGGYYTQYF. The CDR3 DNA sequence: TGTGCCAGCAGCTCCGGGACAGGGGGCTATTATACGCAGTATTTT.

This chain's CDR3 is CSVGNSNQPQHF. The CDR3 DNA is TGCAGCGTCGGGAATAGCAATCAGCCCCAGCATTTT. V is TRBV29-1 and J is TRBJ1-5, with D unclear. Trimming cost V 6 bases and J 0 bases, with 6 bases left between them. In germline, CDR1 is SQVTM, CDR2 ANQGSEA. The CDR3 consists of 12 residues. Using reference TRBV29-1 and TRBJ1-5 for the parts outside the CDR3, the full variable domain is SAVISQKPSRDICQRGTSLTIQCQVDSQVTMMFWYRQQPGQSLTLIATANQGSEATYESGFVIDKFPISRPNLTFSTLTVSNMSPEDSSIYLCSVGNSNQPQHFGDGTRLSIL.

The chain is built from TRBV7-2 and TRBJ2-1; 9 positions match TRBD2. The germline V gene encodes CDR1 SGHTA and CDR2 FQGNSA. Germline trimming cut 1 base from V and 9 bases from J; bases unmatched to any gene: 7. The CDR3 consists of 15 residues. Here the CDR3 reads CASSLGSGSLVEQFF. The CDR3 region has the DNA TGTGCCAGCAGCTTAGGTAGCGGGAGTTTGGTTGAGCAGTTCTTC.

The chain employs TRBV15 and TRBJ1-2; maybe TRBD1 (6 bases). The CDR3 runs to 16 residues. CDR1 is LNHNV and CDR2 is YYDKDF in the germline V gene (reference sequence). V gave up 2 bases and J gave up 0 bases, with 13 bases separating them. As DNA, the CDR3 is TGTGCCACCAGCAGACTACGGACAGAAGCTAACTATGGCTACACCTTC. Encoded protein: CATSRLRTEANYGYTF.

This clone was counted once. This chain connects TRBV27 to TRBJ1-2; 10 bases agree with TRBD1. Germline V lookup: CDR1 MNHEY, CDR2 SMNVEV (reference sequence). This CDR3 comprises 16 residues. After removal of 7 bases from V and 7 bases from J, the junction contained 15 bases not matched to a gene. DNA of the CDR3: TGTGCCAGCACCGCTCTGGGACAGGGGAGATTGGCTGGCTACACCTTC. Protein product: CASTALGQGRLAGYTF.

This clone was seen only once. The chain links TRBV5-4 to TRBJ1-4, with TRBD1 identical over 9 bases. The CDR3 is made up of 12 amino acids. In germline, CDR1 is SGHNT, CDR2 YYREEE (reference sequence). V shed 3 bases, J shed 16 bases, and the junction held 7 bases outside the gene matches. CDR3 coding DNA: TGTGCCAGCAGCTCAGGACAGGGGAGGTGGTTTTTT. It encodes CASSSGQGRWFF.

V and J are TRBV2 and TRBJ2-2; 7 bases agree with TRBD1. This CDR3 has 15 residues. The germline V gene has CDR1 SNHLY and CDR2 FYNNEI. V trimming: 8 bases; J trimming: 2 bases; junction bases outside the gene matches: 8. DNA for the CDR3: TGTGCCAGCGTTAGGGGGCGCGAAAACACCGGGGAGCTGTTTTTT. Residues: CASVRGRENTGELFF.

The chain has TRBV15 and TRBJ2-1; TRBD2 aligns across 9 bases. Germline loops: CDR1 LNHNV, CDR2 YYDKDF (reference sequence). V lost 4 bases to trimming and J lost 4 bases; unmatched junction nucleotides: 5. The CDR3 contains 15 residues. The CDR3 nucleotides are TGTGCCACCAGCACCCGACTAGCGGTTTACAATGAGCAGTTCTTC. Protein: CATSTRLAVYNEQFF.

The V call is TRBV4-3, the J call TRBJ1-1; D might be TRBD1 (5 bases). This CDR3 region has 13 residues. CDR1 is LGHNA, CDR2 YSLEER, per germline. V dropped 0 bases and J dropped 5 bases, with 7 bases sitting between them. The CDR3 DNA follows: TGCGCCAGCAGCCAAGACGGGGGAACTGAAGCTTTCTTT. Translating it yields CASSQDGGTEAFF.

V gene TRBV7-9 combines with J gene TRBJ2-1; D perhaps matches TRBD1 (6 bases). Germline values: CDR1 SEHNR, CDR2 FQNEAQ (reference sequence). The CDR3 is 18 residues long. The ends were cut back, 0 bases at V and 3 bases at J, with 18 bases in the middle. The CDR3 coding sequence is TGTGCCAGCAGCTTAGCGAAAATCGGTCAAGGGGGCTACAATGAGCAGTTCTTC. Protein product: CASSLAKIGQGGYNEQFF.

There are a few counts of this clone. The chain carries TRBV5-5 and TRBJ1-4; the D is unclear. The CDR3 runs 13 residues. V was cut by 4 bases and J by 10 bases, with 14 bases left in between. The germline gives CDR1 SGHKS, CDR2 YYEKEE (reference sequence). The CDR3 here is CASSTESRGKLFF. CDR3 coding DNA: TGTGCCAGCAGCACGGAGAGCCGGGGAAAACTGTTTTTT. The complete variable domain, with remaining parts taken from reference TRBV5-5 and TRBJ1-4, reads DAGVTQSPTHLIKTRGQQVTLRCSPISGHKSVSWYQQVLGQGPQFIFQYYEKEERGRGNFPDRFSARQFPNYSSELNVNALLLGDSALYLCASSTESRGKLFFGSGTQLSVL.

The chain joins TRBV7-8 to TRBJ2-3; 9 positions agree with TRBD1. Per germline, CDR1 SGHVS and CDR2 FQNEAQ. The V and J ends lost 6 bases and 3 bases, in that order; junction bases with no gene match: 7. The CDR3 contains 15 residues. In nucleotides, the CDR3 is TGTGCCAGCAGTGGGACAGGGCCCGCTACAGATACGCAGTATTTT. It codes for CASSGTGPATDTQYF. Based on the CDR3 plus reference TRBV7-8 and TRBJ2-3, the full variable domain is GAGVSQSPRYKVAKRGQDVALRCDPISGHVSLFWYQQALGQGPEFLTYFQNEAQLDKSGLPSDRFFAERPEGSVSTLKIQRTQQEDSAVYLCASSGTGPATDTQYFGPGTRLTVL.

In this sample, this clone turned up once. The J gene is TRBJ1-6, the V gene TRBV4-2, with TRBD1 as a possible D gene (5 bases). V lost 0 bases and J 10 bases, leaving 13 bases between the germline ends. The CDR3 is made up of 15 amino acids. In germline, CDR1 is LGHNA, CDR2 YNFKEQ. The CDR3 DNA is TGTGCCAGCAGCCAAGATACGGGGGAGGGATCACCCCTCCACTTT. Amino acids: CASSQDTGEGSPLHF.

The CDR3 nucleotides read TGTGCCAGCCGAAGCACAACAGTTTCCAATGAGCAGTTCTTC. Translation gives CASRSTTVSNEQFF. This chain joins TRBV2 and TRBJ2-1; D ambiguous. This CDR3 contains 14 residues. CDR1 and CDR2 (germline): SNHLY, FYNNEI. V lost 8 bases and J 6 bases, leaving 17 bases between the germline ends.

V usage is TRBV21-1 and J usage is TRBJ1-3. TRBV21-1 is described as a pseudogene. The length of the CDR3 is 16 residues. The CDR3 here is CASSPEMGGLGNTIYF. CDR3 sequence (DNA): TGTGCCAGCAGCCCTGAAATGGGGGGATTAGGAAACACCATATATTTT.

This sequence joins TRBV12-5 and TRBJ1-6; D is perhaps TRBD1 (6 bases). CDR1 is LGHNT, CDR2 FRNRAP, per germline. V shed 5 bases and J shed 8 bases, with 10 bases lying between them. The CDR3 totals 13 residues. The CDR3 loop is CASGLDRYSPLHF. The CDR3 coding sequence is TGTGCTAGTGGTCTGGACAGATATTCACCCCTCCACTTT.

This chain uses TRBV7-9 with TRBJ2-2; no clear D gene. Germline loops: CDR1 SEHNR, CDR2 FQNEAQ (reference sequence). The CDR3 is made up of 14 amino acids. Trimming cost V 4 bases and J 2 bases, with 8 bases left between them. CDR3 loop: CASSSITNTGELFF. The CDR3 DNA reads as TGTGCCAGCAGCTCGATCACTAACACCGGGGAGCTGTTTTTT.